This T cell receptor beta chain was sequenced during a study of Graves' ophthalmopathy and Graves' hyperthyroidism. Overall study context: Researchers obtained peripheral blood at initial diagnosis, before any treatment had begun.

On this clonotype itself: Its specificity is not known.

Germline values: CDR1 LGHDT, CDR2 YNNKEL (reference sequence). Between the trimmed V and J ends, which lost 3 bases and 8 bases, there was a span of 10 bases. This CDR3 contains 13 residues. General study points: Also, most clonotypes expanded in the thyroid above 0.001 frequency appeared in blood.

Excluded were patients with other autoimmune diseases, uncontrolled infections, pregnancy or lactation. Thyroid ultrasound, orbital computed tomography, TRAb, serum thyroxine and clinical symptoms formed the basis of diagnosis. Using RNA transcripts, the TCR beta CDR3 regions were amplified. RT-PCR with HTBI primers came first, then second-round multiplex PCR. TCRdb independently ran MiXCR on the multiplex PCR reads; one entry per CDR3 protein. The repertoire holds roughly 410,000 distinct CDR3 sequences, with just over 15% as singletons. The receptor's source is a woman under 30 with stable Graves' hyperthyroidism. The specimen was peripheral blood. The chain links TRBV3-1 to TRBJ2-2; D unclear. CDR3 loop: CASSHKSLGELFF. In DNA, the CDR3 is TGTGCCAGCAGCCATAAGTCTCTGGGGGAGCTGTTTTTT. Full variable domain (rest looked up from reference TRBV3-1 and TRBJ2-2): DTAVSQTPKYLVTQMGNDKSIKCEQNLGHDTMYWYKQDSKKFLKIMFSYNNKELIINETVPNRFSPKSPDKAHLNLHINSLELGDSAVYFCASSHKSLGELFFGEGSRLTVL.